The present T cell receptor beta chain was sequenced within a study of T cells in Graves' hyperthyroidism and ophthalmopathy. Study-wide points: Among clonotypes expanded in thyroid above 0.001, most were also found in blood.

V was pared by 6 bases and J by 5 bases, with 7 bases of the junction left unmatched. Germline CDR1 and CDR2: DFQATT and SNEGSKA (reference sequence). This CDR3 region has 13 residues. The table lists this clonotype with a few counts. Its antigen is unknown. Using RNA transcripts as the source, TCR beta CDR3 regions were amplified. The HTBI primer set served for first-round RT-PCR of the TCR CDR3. One entry per CDR3 protein, called by TCRdb with MiXCR from the multiplex PCR reads. The repertoire holds approximately 590,000 distinct CDR3 sequences, roughly 50% seen once, with 8.2% in the top ten. With a duration under 2 months, the hyperthyroidism was newly diagnosed in patients aged 18 to 65.

This receptor was taken from a woman between 18 and 30 years old with Graves' hyperthyroidism. Sequenced: peripheral blood or thyroid tissue (not recorded which). This chain joins TRBV20-1 and TRBJ1-1; 9 bases are a match to TRBD1. CDR3 nucleotides: TGCAGTGCCCTCCGGGACAGGGAGACTGAAGCTTTCTTT. Its translation is CSALRDRETEAFF.